Below, 19 T cell receptor beta chains from the same sample are listed, as sequenced in a study of cytomegalovirus exposure and HLA in healthy donors. The primer mix had 60 Vbeta and 13 Jbeta primers. Using immunoSEQ multiplex PCR, the repertoire was profiled, and TCRdb retains in-frame clones only, with some absent. The profile shows roughly 100,000 clones, approximately 78% of them singletons. Sequenced material: PBMCs. These receptors came from a woman between 35 and 50 years old in good health and CMV-seronegative.

The chain couples TRBV5-4 to TRBJ1-2; 7 bases fit TRBD1. Germline V gene lookup returns CDR1 SGHNT and CDR2 YYREEE (reference sequence). This CDR3 is built from 15 residues. V was pared by 2 bases and J by 5 bases, with 9 bases of the junction left unmatched. As DNA, the CDR3 is TGTGCCAGCAGCTTTAAGGGGGCAGTGTGGTATGGCTACACCTTC. As protein: CASSFKGAVWYGYTF.

The chain has TRBV12-5 and TRBJ2-1; TRBD1 aligns across 10 bases. Germline assignment: CDR1 LGHNT and CDR2 FRNRAP. The trim removed 0 bases at V and 7 bases at J, leaving 12 bases unmatched. The CDR3 spans 18 residues. The CDR3 bases are TGTGCTAGTGGTTTGGTTGGTGCGGGACAGGGGATTTCAAATGAGCAGTTCTTC. Translating gives CASGLVGAGQGISNEQFF.

The V call is TRBV5-6, the J call TRBJ2-1; D gene unclear. Germline values: CDR1 SGHDT, CDR2 YYEEEE. V was cut by 2 bases and J by 9 bases, with 9 bases left in between. The CDR3 totals 12 residues. In DNA, the CDR3 is TGTGCCAGCAGCTTTATCGTGGCTGAGCAGTTCTTC. Amino acids: CASSFIVAEQFF.

V and J are TRBV28 and TRBJ2-5, with TRBD2 matching 11 bases. This CDR3 has 15 residues. V dropped 8 bases and J dropped 5; count of bases not matched to a gene: 10. Germline V gene data show CDR1 as MDHEN and CDR2 as SYDVKM. As DNA, the CDR3 is TGTGCCAGCGGAACCCTAGCGGGAGGAGTGGAGACCCAGTACTTC. This translates into CASGTLAGGVETQYF.

The chain combines TRBV29-1 with TRBJ2-2; TRBD1 agrees at 11 bases. Losses at the gene ends were 3 bases for V and 6 bases for J; bases not matched to a gene: 3. Germline V gene sequence: CDR1 SQVTM, CDR2 ANQGSEA. CDR3 length: 14 residues. CDR3 loop: CSVEDRGLAGELFF. The CDR3 nucleotides are TGCAGCGTTGAGGACAGGGGGCTGGCCGGGGAGCTGTTTTTT.

V is TRBV29-1 and J is TRBJ2-2; TRBD1 is a possible D gene (5 bases). Germline CDR1 is SQVTM and CDR2 is ANQGSEA. The CDR3 runs to 12 residues. Trimming took off 7 bases at V and 4 bases at J, with 10 bases between the two ends. In DNA, the CDR3 is TGCAGCGGAAGGGGTCCCACCGGGGAGCTGTTTTTT. Its translation: CSGRGPTGELFF.

V and J are TRBV28 and TRBJ1-5; maybe TRBD1 (6 bases). Germline lookup yields CDR1 MDHEN and CDR2 SYDVKM. CDR3 size: 16 residues. The V gene lost 3 bases and the J gene lost 5 bases, with 17 bases spanning the gap. Here the CDR3 reads CASSLAGRGPYQPQHF. The CDR3 DNA reads as TGTGCCAGCAGTTTGGCAGGCAGGGGACCTTATCAGCCCCAGCATTTT.

This sequence joins TRBV11-1 and TRBJ2-5; 13 bases are a match to TRBD2. Trimming cost V 7 bases and J 2 bases; bases outside gene matches: 4. This CDR3 is built from 15 residues. Per germline, CDR1 SGHAT and CDR2 FQDESV (reference sequence). The CDR3 region is CASKTSGRAQETQYF. The CDR3 DNA reads as TGTGCCAGCAAAACTAGCGGGAGGGCTCAAGAGACCCAGTACTTC. The variable domain in full, completed from reference TRBV11-1 and TRBJ2-5, reads EAEVAQSPRYKITEKSQAVAFWCDPISGHATLYWYRQILGQGPELLVQFQDESVVDDSQLPKDRFSAERLKGVDSTLKIQPAELGDSAMYLCASKTSGRAQETQYFGPGTRLLVL.

This sequence joins TRBV7-9 and TRBJ2-5, with unresolved D. The V gene's germline CDR1 is SEHNR and CDR2 FQNEAQ (reference sequence). The CDR3 totals 15 residues. With 0 bases removed from V and 3 bases from J, the gap between germline ends came to 11 bases. CDR3 in DNA: TGTGCCAGCAGCTTAGCGCCCGGCGGCGAAGAGACCCAGTACTTC. This gives the protein CASSLAPGGEETQYF.

The chain employs TRBV5-8 and TRBJ1-1; D remains ambiguous. V was clipped by 4 bases and J by 11 bases, with 9 bases between them. Germline V gene lookup returns CDR1 SGHTS and CDR2 YDEGEE. The CDR3 extends over 10 amino acids. The chain's CDR3 is CASSTGSAFF. The CDR3 DNA sequence: TGTGCCAGCAGCACGGGGTCGGCTTTCTTT.

The V and J genes are TRBV27 and TRBJ2-5; D perhaps matches TRBD2 (5 bases). V lost 2 bases, J lost 8 bases, and 12 bases lay in between. Germline CDR1 is MNHEY and CDR2 is SMNVEV (reference sequence). The CDR3 has 13 amino acids. The CDR3 region has the DNA TGTGCCAGCAGTTTAGATGGAGGTGGAACCCAGTACTTC. Amino acid sequence: CASSLDGGGTQYF.

V and J are TRBV28 and TRBJ2-7; 9 bases map to TRBD2. Germline V lookup: CDR1 MDHEN, CDR2 SYDVKM. This CDR3 spans 18 amino acids. Losses at the gene ends were 4 bases for V and 0 bases for J; bases not matched to a gene: 13. Here the CDR3 reads CASSSPIWREGPSYEQYF. The CDR3 DNA reads TGTGCCAGCAGTTCCCCTATTTGGCGGGAGGGCCCCTCCTACGAGCAGTACTTC.

CDR3 loop: CASSRQGNYGYTF. In nucleotides, the CDR3 is TGTGCCAGCAGTAGACAGGGGAACTATGGCTACACCTTC. The chain employs TRBV28 and TRBJ1-2; 8 bases match TRBD1. This CDR3 comprises 13 residues. The germline CDR1 and CDR2 sequences are MDHEN and SYDVKM. V lost 5 bases and J lost 2; bases outside the gene matches: 1.

J is TRBJ2-1 and V is TRBV20-1, with D perhaps assigned TRBD1 or TRBD2 (5 bases each). CDR1 DFQATT and CDR2 SNEGSKA come from the germline V gene (reference sequence). Trimming removed 5 bases at V and 10 bases at J, with 12 bases between. The CDR3 length is 11 residues. The CDR3 protein is CSAGGQLEQFF. The CDR3 coding sequence is TGCAGTGCTGGAGGACAATTGGAGCAGTTCTTC.

The gene calls are TRBV5-1 and TRBJ1-2, with D maybe TRBD1 (5 bases). The CDR3 is 15 amino acids. Per germline, CDR1 SGHRS and CDR2 YFSETQ. The V gene lost 1 base and the J gene lost 1 base, with 11 bases spanning the gap. The chain's CDR3 is CASSLRGTGNYGYTF. The CDR3 DNA is TGCGCCAGCAGCTTGAGAGGGACTGGTAACTATGGCTACACCTTC.

The CDR3 loop reads CASSPGGTGGWEQYF. The CDR3, as DNA: TGTGCCAGCAGCCCAGGGGGGACAGGGGGATGGGAGCAGTACTTC. The chain links TRBV9 to TRBJ2-7, with 11 bases identical to TRBD1. Germline-derived CDR1 and CDR2 are SGDLS and YYNGEE. Unmatched junction bases numbered 10, after V lost 4 bases and J lost 7 bases. The CDR3 contains 15 residues. Based on the CDR3 plus reference TRBV9 and TRBJ2-7, the full variable domain is DSGVTQTPKHLITATGQRVTLRCSPRSGDLSVYWYQQSLDQGLQFLIQYYNGEERAKGNILERFSAQQFPDLHSELNLSSLELGDSALYFCASSPGGTGGWEQYFGPGTRLTVT.

The V gene is TRBV6-5, the J gene TRBJ1-6, with no clear D. This CDR3 comprises 15 residues. V lost 6 bases, J lost 1 base, and 10 bases lay in between. The germline gives CDR1 MNHEY, CDR2 SVGAGI. This chain's CDR3 is CASRSRGSYNSPLHF. CDR3 nucleotides: TGTGCCAGCAGATCCAGAGGTTCCTATAATTCACCCCTCCACTTT.

The chain links TRBV18 to TRBJ1-1; D call uncertain. With 2 bases removed from V and 1 base from J, the gap between germline ends came to 11 bases. From germline, CDR1 is KGHSH and CDR2 LQKENI. The CDR3 spans 15 residues. The CDR3 nucleotides are TGTGCCAGCTCACCAGCGTCGGCAGGGAACACTGAAGCTTTCTTT. Its translation: CASSPASAGNTEAFF.

This clone has only a few counts. The chain combines TRBV30 with TRBJ1-6; 7 bases fit TRBD1. CDR1 is GTSNPN, CDR2 SVGIG, per germline (reference sequence). The CDR3 totals 13 residues. V lost 4 bases and J lost 7; bases outside the gene matches: 4. The CDR3 coding sequence is TGTGCCTGGAACAGGGGAGGAAATTCACCCCTCCACTTT. As protein: CAWNRGGNSPLHF.